These 7 T cell receptor beta chains were sequenced from one sample in a study of blood T cells in healthy people across ages. For the second PCR, which ran for about 6 to 11 cycles, a sample-barcoded 5' primer and a J-beta primer mix were used. TCRdb itself ran the 5' RACE reads through MiXCR, one entry per CDR3 protein. The top ten clones hold around 13% of a sample with about 1.1 million distinct CDR3 sequences, about two fifths of them seen once. The sample taken for sequencing was blood. These receptors originate from a man younger than 35 in good health.

This chain joins TRBV7-3 and TRBJ2-1; 9 bases agree with TRBD2. Trimming cost V 1 base and J 1 base; bases outside gene matches: 2. CDR3 length: 16 amino acids. Germline V CDR1 and CDR2: SGHTA, FQGTGA. The CDR3 nucleotides are TGTGCCAGCAGCTTAAGGCTAGCGGGATCCTACAATGAGCAGTTCTTC. Protein sequence: CASSLRLAGSYNEQFF.

The genes are TRBV4-1 and TRBJ1-6, with a tentative D call TRBD1 (6 bases). This CDR3 is 15 amino acids long. The germline V gene has CDR1 MGHRA and CDR2 YSYEKL. Trimming cost V 2 bases and J 5 bases, with 10 bases left between them. CDR3 region: CASSQRRTDNSPLHF. Here the CDR3 DNA reads TGCGCCAGCAGCCAACGTAGGACAGATAATTCACCCCTCCACTTT.

This chain uses TRBV5-5 with TRBJ2-2, with D hard to call. V gave up 0 bases and J gave up 3 bases, with 9 bases separating them. Germline V gene lookup returns CDR1 SGHKS and CDR2 YYEKEE (reference sequence). The CDR3 spans 15 residues. The CDR3: CASSLVYRYTGELFF. CDR3 DNA sequence: TGTGCCAGCAGCTTGGTCTACAGATACACCGGGGAGCTGTTTTTT.

The gene calls are TRBV4-1 and TRBJ1-1, with TRBD1 as a possible D gene (5 bases). The CDR3 loop spans 17 amino acids. CDR1 and CDR2 (germline): MGHRA, YSYEKL. V was pared by 4 bases and J by 2 bases, with 20 bases between. CDR3 nucleotides: TGCGCCAGCAGCCTTTCTGGGCCCCGGGGGGGAAACACTGAAGCTTTCTTT. This codes for CASSLSGPRGGNTEAFF.

Here the CDR3 reads CSASGSPRVTNEQYF. The CDR3 DNA reads TGCAGTGCTTCGGGTTCCCCGAGGGTCACCAACGAGCAGTACTTC. V is TRBV20-1 and J is TRBJ2-7; TRBD2 might be the D (5 bases). The CDR3 contains 15 residues. Per the germline V gene, CDR1 is DFQATT and CDR2 is SNEGSKA (reference sequence). The ends were cut back, 5 bases at V and 5 bases at J, with 22 bases in the middle.

In its sample, this clonotype was seen many times. J is TRBJ2-1 and V is TRBV7-8, with D perhaps TRBD1 or TRBD2 (5 bases each). The CDR3 length is 17 residues. Germline loops: CDR1 SGHVS, CDR2 FQNEAQ. Trimming took 3 bases from V and 0 from J, leaving 15 bases between them. CDR3 in amino acids: CASSFPERGGSYNEQFF. CDR3 DNA: TGTGCCAGCAGCTTCCCCGAGAGGGGTGGCTCCTACAATGAGCAGTTCTTC.

This clonotype was seen at least ten times. The V call is TRBV12-3 or TRBV12-4, the J call TRBJ1-2; 9 positions agree with TRBD1. V was pared by 5 bases and J by 12 bases, with 16 bases of the junction left unmatched. CDR3 length equals 15 residues. CDR3 region: CASSPWDRERSKDTF. The CDR3 DNA is TGTGCCAGCAGTCCTTGGGACAGGGAGAGATCTAAGGACACCTTC.